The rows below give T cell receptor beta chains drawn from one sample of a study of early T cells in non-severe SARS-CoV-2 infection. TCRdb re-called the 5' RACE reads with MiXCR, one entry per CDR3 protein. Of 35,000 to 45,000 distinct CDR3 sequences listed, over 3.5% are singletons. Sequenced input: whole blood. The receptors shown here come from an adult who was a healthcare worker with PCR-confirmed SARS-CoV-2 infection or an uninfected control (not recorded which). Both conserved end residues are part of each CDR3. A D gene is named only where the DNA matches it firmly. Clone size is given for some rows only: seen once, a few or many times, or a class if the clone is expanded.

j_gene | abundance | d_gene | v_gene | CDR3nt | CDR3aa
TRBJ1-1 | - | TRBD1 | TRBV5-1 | TGCGCCAGCAGCTCACAAGGGACAGGGGTTACTGAAGCTTTCTTT | CASSSQGTGVTEAFF
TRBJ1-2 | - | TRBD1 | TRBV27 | TGTGCCAGCAGTTTGACAGGGGGCGCGTATGGCTACACCTTC | CASSLTGGAYGYTF
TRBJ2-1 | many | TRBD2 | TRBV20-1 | TGCAGTGCTAGATCCCTGGCAACGGGACTAGAAATAAAGCAGTTCTTC | CSARSLATGLEIKQFF
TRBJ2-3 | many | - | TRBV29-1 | TGCAACAAACGAAGGGCCGCAGATACGCAGTATTTT | CNKRRAADTQYF
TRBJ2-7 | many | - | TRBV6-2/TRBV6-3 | TGTGCCAGCAGTACCCTGGGTGGTGCCTACGAGCAGTACTTC | CASSTLGGAYEQYF
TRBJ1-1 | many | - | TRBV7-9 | TGTGCCAGCAGCTTAGATACGGGGAGCACTGAAGCTTTCTTT | CASSLDTGSTEAFF
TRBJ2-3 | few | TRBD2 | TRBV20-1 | TGCAGTGCACTTAGACTAGCGGGAGTCACAGATACGCAGTATTTT | CSALRLAGVTDTQYF
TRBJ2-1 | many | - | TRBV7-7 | TGTGCTAGCGGTCCAACGGGACTCCCTTACAATGAGCAGTTCTTC | CASGPTGLPYNEQFF
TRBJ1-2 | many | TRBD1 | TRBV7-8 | TGTGCCAGCAGCTGGACTACAGGGGGGGACTACACCTTC | CASSWTTGGDYTF
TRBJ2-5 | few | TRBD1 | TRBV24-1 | TGTGCCACCGGAGGCAGGGGGACAGGAGAAGAGACCCAGTACTTC | CATGGRGTGEETQYF
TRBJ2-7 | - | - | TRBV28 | TGTGCCAGCAGTTTATGGCCTAGCAGATACGAGCAGTACTTC | CASSLWPSRYEQYF
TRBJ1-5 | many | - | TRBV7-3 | TGTGCCAGCAGCTTAACTCCCGGTCAGCCCCAGCATTTT | CASSLTPGQPQHF
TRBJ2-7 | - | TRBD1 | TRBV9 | TGTGCCAGCAGCGTAGGTGGACAGGGTAGTTTTAGAGAATACGAGCAGTACTTC | CASSVGGQGSFREYEQYF
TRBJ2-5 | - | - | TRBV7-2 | TGTGCCAGCAGCTTAGGAGGCGTTAAAGAGACCCAGTACTTC | CASSLGGVKETQYF
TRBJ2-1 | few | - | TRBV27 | TGTGCCAGCAGTGCGACTAGTTATCTTGAGCAGTTCTTC | CASSATSYLEQFF
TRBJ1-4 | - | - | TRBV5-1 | TGCGCCAGCAGCCTGGAGACAGGTGAAAAACTGTTTTTT | CASSLETGEKLFF
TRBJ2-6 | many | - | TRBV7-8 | TGTGCCAGCAGCCAACGAGGACCTGGGGCCAACGTCCTGACTTTC | CASSQRGPGANVLTF
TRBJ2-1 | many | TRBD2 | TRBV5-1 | TGCGCCAGCAGCTTCCGAGCGGGAGACAATGAGCAGTTCTTC | CASSFRAGDNEQFF
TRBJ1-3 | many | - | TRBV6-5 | TGTGCCAGCAGTTACAGTAGGCAGCCGTTCCTCTCTGGAAACACCATATATTTT | CASSYSRQPFLSGNTIYF